Following are 17 T cell receptor beta chains from one sample sequenced in a study of T cell changes during pregnancy in multiple sclerosis. The data were produced by immunoSEQ multiplex PCR, yet TCRdb's version contains in-frame clones alone and is incomplete. The sample consists of approximately 52,000 clones, approximately 92% of them appearing once. The source material was CD4+ T cells from peripheral blood mononuclear cells, sampled in the third trimester of pregnancy. The receptors originated from a female donor with multiple sclerosis, enrolled in a pregnancy study.

The chain employs TRBV6-1 and TRBJ2-5, with a tentative D call TRBD1 (6 bases). The germline V gene has CDR1 MNHNS and CDR2 SASEGT. Trimming pared 4 bases from V and 0 bases from J, leaving 9 bases between. The CDR3 length is 14 residues. CDR3 protein: CASSAGQYQETQYF. CDR3 DNA: TGTGCCAGCAGTGCCGGACAGTACCAAGAGACCCAGTACTTC.

The chain recombines TRBV6-5 with TRBJ2-7; TRBD2 agrees at 9 bases. The CDR3 totals 14 residues. The germline V gene encodes CDR1 MNHEY and CDR2 SVGAGI. The V gene end was trimmed by 7 bases and the J gene end by 0 bases; junction bases not matched to a gene: 4. The CDR3 loop is CASTKAGGSYEQYF. For the CDR3, the DNA is TGTGCCAGCACCAAAGCGGGAGGCTCCTACGAGCAGTACTTC.

This clone was recorded once. The chain recombines TRBV6-1 with TRBJ1-5; 7 nucleotides agree with TRBD1. The CDR3 is 13 residues long. Germline values: CDR1 MNHNS, CDR2 SASEGT. V shed 4 bases, J shed 6 bases, and the junction held 3 bases outside the gene matches. CDR3 region: CASSVQGSQPQHF. CDR3 DNA sequence: TGTGCCAGCAGTGTACAGGGGAGTCAGCCCCAGCATTTT.

The chain combines TRBV28 with TRBJ1-1, with no clear D. CDR1 MDHEN and CDR2 SYDVKM come from the germline V gene. Deletions cut 4 bases from V and 7 bases from J, with 10 bases between. The length of the CDR3 is 12 residues. CDR3 coding DNA: TGTGCCAGCAGTTCCGCCCCGGGTGAAGCTTTCTTT. Its translation is CASSSAPGEAFF.

The V gene is TRBV2, the J gene TRBJ2-7, with 8 nucleotides matching TRBD1. The V gene's germline CDR1 is SNHLY and CDR2 FYNNEI. With 7 bases clipped from V and 2 bases from J, the junction kept 7 bases outside the gene matches. This CDR3 has 14 amino acids. In nucleotides, the CDR3 is TGTGCCAGCATCACTAAGGACAGGGCCTACGAGCAGTACTTC. This codes for CASITKDRAYEQYF.

The chain links TRBV30 to TRBJ2-7; D ambiguous. Trimming shortened V by 0 bases and J by 9 bases, and 9 bases separated the two germline ends. This CDR3 region has 11 residues. The germline V gene has CDR1 GTSNPN and CDR2 SVGIG (reference sequence). Written as DNA, the CDR3 is TGTGCCTGGAGTGTGGAGCGCGGGCAGTACTTC. This translates into CAWSVERGQYF.

The chain recombines TRBV5-1 with TRBJ2-7; 7 nucleotides match TRBD1. The J call is uncertain, as TRBJ2-5 better fits the DNA end. Germline values: CDR1 SGHRS, CDR2 YFSETQ. The CDR3 spans 13 residues. This chain's CDR3 is CASMPGTEGTQYF. Here the CDR3 DNA reads TGCGCCAGCATGCCCGGGACAGAGGGGACCCAGTACTTC.

V gene TRBV27 combines with J gene TRBJ1-1, with 7 bases matching TRBD1. Germline-derived CDR1 and CDR2 are MNHEY and SMNVEV (reference sequence). The junction had 13 bases not matched to a gene; V was cut back by 5 bases and J by 1 base. The CDR3 is 17 residues long. The CDR3 loop is CASSRNRQGSRNTEAFF. The DNA for the CDR3 is TGTGCCAGCAGTCGCAATCGACAGGGTTCGCGGAACACTGAAGCTTTCTTT.

The rearrangement links TRBV11-2 to TRBJ2-7, with D unclear. The CDR3 has 14 amino acids. Germline V gene lookup returns CDR1 SGHAT and CDR2 FQNNGV. The ends were cut back, 3 bases at V and 1 base at J, with 10 bases in the middle. CDR3 loop: CASSFTPGSYEQYF. CDR3 sequence (DNA): TGTGCCAGCAGCTTTACTCCAGGATCCTACGAGCAGTACTTC.

This chain uses TRBV11-2 with TRBJ1-1, with D uncertain. Trimming cost V 2 bases and J 1 base, with 5 bases left between them. The CDR3 consists of 13 residues. The germline CDR1 and CDR2 sequences are SGHAT and FQNNGV. CDR3 bases: TGTGCCAGCAGCTTAATCGGGAACACTGAAGCTTTCTTT. It is translated as CASSLIGNTEAFF.

V is TRBV5-6 and J is TRBJ2-7; 9 bases map to TRBD2. Unmatched junction bases numbered 10, after V lost 0 bases and J lost 6 bases. The CDR3 consists of 16 residues. Germline V gives CDR1 SGHDT, CDR2 YYEEEE. This chain's CDR3 is CASSLAGGGAFSEQYF. The CDR3 DNA sequence: TGTGCCAGCAGCTTGGCTGGCGGGGGGGCCTTTAGCGAGCAGTACTTC.

The V gene is TRBV9, the J gene TRBJ1-6; TRBD1 is a possible D gene (6 bases). The ends were cut back, 4 bases at V and 9 bases at J, with 14 bases in the middle. The CDR3 has 14 amino acids. From germline, CDR1 is SGDLS and CDR2 YYNGEE. The CDR3 DNA reads as TGTGCCAGCAGCACGGGGACAATTGGTTCACCCCTCCACTTT. Translated, it gives CASSTGTIGSPLHF.

This rearrangement joins TRBV11-2 to TRBJ1-1; unclear D gene. Germline V gene lookup returns CDR1 SGHAT and CDR2 FQNNGV. The CDR3 covers 12 residues. Trimming took off 1 base at V and 9 bases at J, with 9 bases between the two ends. The CDR3 DNA follows: TGTGCCAGCAGCTTAGCCGGAGGGAAAGCTTTCTTT. Its protein is CASSLAGGKAFF.

The J gene is TRBJ2-2, the V gene TRBV2; 7 bases are shared with TRBD1. The CDR3 contains 14 residues. Losses at the gene ends were 7 bases for V and 0 bases for J; bases not matched to a gene: 2. Germline V lookup: CDR1 SNHLY, CDR2 FYNNEI. CDR3 sequence: CASIQGANTGELFF. CDR3 bases: TGTGCCAGCATCCAGGGGGCGAACACCGGGGAGCTGTTTTTT. The entire variable domain, with the rest obtained from reference TRBV2 and TRBJ2-2, is as follows: EPEVTQTPSHQVTQMGQEVILRCVPISNHLYFYWYRQILGQKVEFLVSFYNNEISEKSEIFDDQFSVERPDGSNFTLKIRSTKLEDSAMYFCASIQGANTGELFFGEGSRLTVL.

The chain uses TRBV2 and TRBJ2-4; a weak D match, TRBD2 (6 bases). CDR3 length equals 17 residues. Germline V CDR1 and CDR2: SNHLY, FYNNEI. With 0 bases removed from V and 7 bases from J, the gap between germline ends came to 19 bases. CDR3 sequence: CASSEALPAGRGNIQYF. DNA for the CDR3: TGTGCCAGCAGTGAAGCGCTTCCGGCGGGAAGAGGGAACATTCAGTACTTC.

This rearrangement joins TRBV5-1 to TRBJ1-5; D remains ambiguous. CDR1 and CDR2 from the germline V gene are SGHRS and YFSETQ. The V end was cut by 0 bases, the J end by 10 bases, with 11 bases between. This CDR3 is built from 13 residues. CDR3 DNA sequence: TGCGCCAGCAGCTTGGACTTAGGCGGACCCCAGCATTTT. Protein: CASSLDLGGPQHF.

The rearrangement joins TRBV30 to TRBJ2-1, with TRBD2 identical over 8 bases. In germline, CDR1 is GTSNPN, CDR2 SVGIG (reference sequence). Unmatched junction bases numbered 3, after V lost 6 bases and J lost 2 bases. The CDR3 sequence is 13 residues long. CDR3 DNA: TGTGCCTGTTTGGGACTAGCCTACAATGAGCAGTTCTTC. The encoded protein is CACLGLAYNEQFF.